These T cell receptor beta chains were read from a single sample in a study of shared clonotypes between healthy human individuals. Sequenced by immunoSEQ multiplex PCR; TCRdb stores in-frame clones only, minus some. The top ten clones hold around 1.7% of a sample with roughly 2.1 million clones, about 92% of them seen once. Material: naive CD8+ T cells from PBMCs. These receptor sequences come from a man aged 18 to 29 in good health. Some clones in this sample may be carry-over from other donors' samples. CDR3s include the opening cysteine and the closing phenylalanine or tryptophan. D genes are given only for firm matches. The listing skips clone size in some rows; elsewhere it reads once, few, many or a size class.

d_call	clone_size	v_call	j_call	cdr3_nt	cdr3_aa
TRBD2	-	TRBV5-1	TRBJ2-1	TGCGCCAGCAGCGGGACTAGCGGGACTGTCAGTGAGCAGTTCTTC	CASSGTSGTVSEQFF
-	-	TRBV29-1	TRBJ1-2	TGCAGCGGGCTGTTCGGTCGTGGCTACACCTTC	CSGLFGRGYTF
TRBD2	-	TRBV6-1	TRBJ2-7	TGTGCCAGCAGTGATCTTGCGGGGAGGGGTCGAGCGGAGCAGTACTTC	CASSDLAGRGRAEQYF
TRBD2	-	TRBV18	TRBJ2-1	TGTGCCAGCTCATCCCTTAGACTAGCGGGAGACAATGAGCAGTTCTTC	CASSSLRLAGDNEQFF
TRBD2	-	TRBV28	TRBJ2-1	TGTGCCAGCAGTTTACCGGGGGGGTCTAGCGGCAGCTCCTACAATGAGCAGTTCTTC	CASSLPGGSSGSSYNEQFF
-	-	TRBV15	TRBJ2-7	TGTGCCACCAGCAAAAGGGTGACAGGGAGGACGGGCGAGCAGTACTTC	CATSKRVTGRTGEQYF
-	-	TRBV7-9	TRBJ2-1	TGTGCCAGCAGCTTCGGGGGCGGGACCCCCTACAATGAGCAGTTCTTC	CASSFGGGTPYNEQFF
-	few	TRBV28	TRBJ1-1	TGTGCCAGCAGTTTATTGGGCGGTTTGAACACTGAAGCTTTCTTT	CASSLLGGLNTEAFF
-	-	TRBV5-6	TRBJ2-7	TGTGCCAGCAGCTTGGGGCATGGGTCCTACGAGCAGTACTTC	CASSLGHGSYEQYF
-	-	TRBV27	TRBJ2-7	-	CASSSSAKSTYEQYF
-	-	TRBV4-1	TRBJ2-2	TGCGCCAGCAGCCAAGACAGCGGGACCGGGGAGCTGTTTTTT	CASSQDSGTGELFF
-	-	TRBV7-8	TRBJ1-3	TGTGCCAGCAGCCTCCCTGGAGCTGGAAACACCATATATTTT	CASSLPGAGNTIYF
-	-	TRBV28	TRBJ2-1	TGTGCCAGCAGTCCGGGGCGTAACGGAGATCGGCAGTTCTTC	CASSPGRNGDRQFF
-	-	TRBV29-1	TRBJ2-3	TGCAGCCCCCGAGGGGGGGAATTAGGAGATACGCAGTATTTT	CSPRGGELGDTQYF
-	-	TRBV6-5	TRBJ1-2	TGTGCCAGCAGTTACCAAGGGGCGGTTTTAGGCTACACCTTC	CASSYQGAVLGYTF
TRBD2	-	TRBV5-4	TRBJ2-2	TGTGCCAGCAGCTTGGGTGGGACTAGCGGGAGCTACACCGGGGAGCTGTTTTTT	CASSLGGTSGSYTGELFF
TRBD1	-	TRBV27	TRBJ2-2	TGTGCCAGCAGACAGGGGGCACTAGGGGAGCTGTTTTTT	CASRQGALGELFF
-	-	TRBV14	TRBJ2-5	TGTGCCAGCAGCCATAAAGCGGGTTACACCCCCACAGAGACCCAGTACTTC	CASSHKAGYTPTETQYF
-	-	TRBV6-5	TRBJ1-4	TGTGCCAGCAGAGCCCGCGGGTCAACTAATGAAAAACTGTTTTTT	CASRARGSTNEKLFF
TRBD2	-	TRBV7-9	TRBJ2-5	TGTGCCAGCAGCTTGGACGGACTAGCGGGGCAAGAGACCCAGTACTTC	CASSLDGLAGQETQYF
TRBD1	-	TRBV5-4	TRBJ2-7	TGTGCCAGCAGCTACCGTCAGGGGGCTGGCGAGCAGTACTTC	CASSYRQGAGEQYF
-	-	TRBV7-2	TRBJ1-4	TGTGCCAGCAGCTTATACAGGGATGAAAAACTGTTTTTT	CASSLYRDEKLFF
-	-	TRBV29-1	TRBJ2-7	TGCAGCGTGACTCATTCCTACGAGCAGTACTTC	CSVTHSYEQYF
TRBD1	-	TRBV4-1	TRBJ2-7	TGCGCCAGCAGCCCTGACAGGGCCCCCTACGAGCAGTACTTC	CASSPDRAPYEQYF
-	-	TRBV29-1	TRBJ2-4	TGCAGCGCCGGACCAGTTAAAAACATTCAGTACTTC	CSAGPVKNIQYF
-	once	TRBV27	TRBJ2-7	TGTGCCAGCAGTTTCGCCGGTGCCTACGAGCAGTACTTC	CASSFAGAYEQYF
TRBD2	-	TRBV6-5	TRBJ2-7	TGTGCCAGCAGTTTAGTAGCGGGAGTGATATTAGACGAGCAGTACTTC	CASSLVAGVILDEQYF
-	-	TRBV28	TRBJ2-7	TGTGCCAGCAGCCCGGGCCCGATATGGGCCGAGCAGTACTTC	CASSPGPIWAEQYF
TRBD2	-	TRBV27	TRBJ2-1	TGTGCCAGCAGTACAAAGCTAGCGGGAGACTACAATGAGCAGTTCTTC	CASSTKLAGDYNEQFF
-	once	TRBV21-1	TRBJ2-7	TGTGCCAGCATTTCCCCCCCCGCGGGAGACTACGAGCAGTACTTC	CASISPPAGDYEQYF
-	once	TRBV10-3	TRBJ2-3	TGTGCCATCAGTGAGCCCTGGGACATCACCGTAGGGCACACAGATACGCAGTATTTT	CAISEPWDITVGHTDTQYF
-	-	TRBV15	TRBJ1-5	TGTGCCACCAGCACAAAAAGGGGCTCCAGTCAGCCCCAGCATTTT	CATSTKRGSSQPQHF
-	-	TRBV5-4	TRBJ1-1	TGTGCCAGCAGCACCCGGGTTGCTCACACTGAAGCTTTCTTT	CASSTRVAHTEAFF
TRBD2	-	TRBV7-8	TRBJ2-1	TGTGCCAGCAGCTTAGTAGGGGGGACTAGCGGAATTTACAATGAGCAGTTCTTC	CASSLVGGTSGIYNEQFF
TRBD1	-	TRBV19	TRBJ1-1	TGTGCCAGTAGCCACAGGGGTAGGACTGAAGCTTTCTTT	CASSHRGRTEAFF
-	-	TRBV28	TRBJ1-5	TGTGCCAGCTCGAACGCTAATCAGCCCCAGCATTTT	CASSNANQPQHF
-	-	TRBV10-3	TRBJ1-1	TGTGCCATCAGTGAGTCGATCCTCAGGTCGCGATCCACTGAAGCTTTCTTT	CAISESILRSRSTEAFF
-	-	TRBV7-8	TRBJ2-3	TGTGCCAGCAGCTTACTTGCATGGGGCACAGATACGCAGTATTTT	CASSLLAWGTDTQYF
TRBD1	-	TRBV28	TRBJ1-1	TGTGCCAGCAGTTTACCCCGGGACAGGATAAACACTGAAGCTTTCTTT	CASSLPRDRINTEAFF
TRBD1	-	TRBV19	TRBJ1-2	TGTGCCAGTAGTCCTAACCCCAGACAGGGGGAACTATATGGCTACACCTTC	CASSPNPRQGELYGYTF
-	-	TRBV27	TRBJ2-7	TGTGCCAGCAGTCTTAGGTCGGGCCGAACCTACGAGCAGTACTTC	CASSLRSGRTYEQYF
-	-	TRBV9	TRBJ2-1	TGTGCCAGCAGCGCCGAGTTGAGGGCCTTTGAGCAGTTCTTC	CASSAELRAFEQFF
-	-	TRBV7-6	TRBJ2-1	TGTGCCAGCAGCACCCTCGGACTTTACAATGAGCAGTTCTTC	CASSTLGLYNEQFF
-	-	TRBV29-1	TRBJ2-2	TGCAGCGTCGCTCCCTCTTTGTCCGGGGAGCTGTTTTTT	CSVAPSLSGELFF
-	-	TRBV4-2	TRBJ2-5	TGTGCCAGCAGCCAAGTGCCCTACCGGGAACAAGAGACCCAGTACTTC	CASSQVPYREQETQYF
-	-	TRBV15	TRBJ1-3	TGTGCCACCAGCCCCGGACGGTACTCTGGAAACACCATATATTTT	CATSPGRYSGNTIYF
TRBD1	-	TRBV19	TRBJ1-1	TGTGCCAGTAGTCGGGACAGGGATATGACTGAAGCTTTCTTT	CASSRDRDMTEAFF
-	-	TRBV11-2	TRBJ1-1	TGTGCCAGCAGGCTGGGGGGGGCGGACCAAATGAACACTGAAGCTTTCTTT	CASRLGGADQMNTEAFF
-	-	TRBV18	TRBJ2-1	TGTGCCAGCTCAGACAGCCCGGGAATTTACAATGAGCAGTTCTTC	CASSDSPGIYNEQFF
-	-	TRBV7-6	TRBJ1-3	TGTGCCAGCAGCTTAGGGGGACTCACCGGAAACACCATATATTTT	CASSLGGLTGNTIYF
-	-	TRBV5-6	TRBJ1-1	TGTGCCAGCAGCCATGAGACAGGTAGCACTGAAGCTTTCTTT	CASSHETGSTEAFF
TRBD1	-	TRBV11-3	TRBJ2-1	TGTGCCAGCAGCCCACCATGGGACAGGGGTAATAATGAGCAGTTCTTC	CASSPPWDRGNNEQFF
-	-	TRBV7-9	TRBJ2-7	TGTGCCAGCAGCTTAGGGACTCGCTACGAGCAGTACTTC	CASSLGTRYEQYF
TRBD1	-	TRBV7-2	TRBJ1-1	TGTGCCAGCAGCCCCACAGGGGGCACTGAAGCTTTCTTT	CASSPTGGTEAFF
-	-	TRBV6-5	TRBJ2-1	TGTGCCAGCCTTAATCCTAGTGGGACTGAGCAGTTCTTC	CASLNPSGTEQFF
-	once	TRBV19	TRBJ2-2	TGTGCCAGTAGTATTGTTCGACTTTTGAACACCGGGGAGCTGTTTTTT	CASSIVRLLNTGELFF
-	-	TRBV9	TRBJ2-1	TGTGCCAGCAGCCAACAGCGGAACTACAATGAGCAGTTCTTC	CASSQQRNYNEQFF
-	-	TRBV6-1	TRBJ1-2	TGTGCCACGTGGGGGAGAAACTATGGCTACACCTTC	CATWGRNYGYTF